The 22 T cell receptor beta chains reported below all come from one sample, sequenced in a study of blood T cell repertoires in COVID-19. Here immunoSEQ multiplex PCR was the method, and the copy in TCRdb shows in-frame clones only, minus some. The data show tens of thousands of clones, 86% seen once. The sample consisted of peripheral blood. The receptors were gathered from a woman of 80 years or more with acute or convalescent COVID-19.

V gene TRBV6-6 combines with J gene TRBJ1-3; 11 bases align to TRBD1. The germline V gene encodes CDR1 MNHNY and CDR2 SVGAGI (reference sequence). The CDR3 is made up of 17 amino acids. After removal of 5 bases from V and 3 bases from J, the junction contained 9 bases not matched to a gene. CDR3 amino acids: CASSPGTGGPFGNTIYF. For the CDR3, the DNA is TGTGCCAGCAGTCCCGGGACAGGGGGACCGTTTGGAAACACCATATATTTT.

This chain links TRBV28 with TRBJ1-5; 7 nucleotides line up with TRBD1. Germline CDR1 and CDR2: MDHEN and SYDVKM. Unmatched junction bases numbered 18, after V lost 2 bases and J lost 5 bases. The CDR3 has 19 amino acids. As DNA, the CDR3 is TGTGCCAGCAGTTTAGTACAGGGGTTCAGCTCCCGAACAGATCAGCCCCAGCATTTT. It translates to CASSLVQGFSSRTDQPQHF.

This clone was observed once. This chain's CDR3 is CASSPTGQGTYNEQFF. The CDR3 DNA follows: TGCGCCAGCAGCCCAACCGGACAGGGGACCTACAATGAGCAGTTCTTC. The chain combines TRBV23-1 with TRBJ2-1, with 9 bases lining up with TRBD1. TRBV23-1 is given ORF status, its function remaining uncertain. J was trimmed by 2 bases and V by 6 bases; bases with no gene match: 8. The CDR3 totals 16 residues.

V gene TRBV21-1 combines with J gene TRBJ2-7; TRBD1 is the table's D call and was not checked against the DNA. TRBV21-1 is a known pseudogene. CDR3 length: 18 residues. The CDR3 nucleotides are TGTGCCAGCAGCTCCCCCCGGGACAGGGAGGCCCCTGTCTACGAGCAGTACTTC. This gives the protein CASSSPRDREAPVYEQYF.

V is TRBV7-6 and J is TRBJ1-5; 8 bases map to TRBD1. Germline V gene sequence: CDR1 SGHVS, CDR2 FNYEAQ. Trimming cost V 5 bases and J 4 bases; bases outside gene matches: 16. The CDR3 loop spans 18 amino acids. The CDR3 coding sequence is TGTGCCAGCAGCCCCCCATTGGGACAGGCTCTGGGGAATCAGCCCCAGCATTTT. This codes for CASSPPLGQALGNQPQHF.

CDR3: CASSYSVLGDGQYF. In DNA form, the CDR3 reads TGTGCCAGCAGTTACTCGGTCCTAGGTGACGGCCAGTACTTC. The chain joins TRBV6-5 to TRBJ2-5; unclear D gene. Trimming cost V 0 bases and J 10 bases, with 15 bases left between them. The germline gives CDR1 MNHEY, CDR2 SVGAGI. This CDR3 has 14 amino acids.

This clone turned up a few times. The rearrangement links TRBV12-3 or TRBV12-4 to TRBJ2-1; D possibly corresponds to TRBD1 (6 bases). V was shortened by 4 bases and J by 3 bases, with 7 bases between the two germline ends. This CDR3 comprises 13 residues. The CDR3 DNA sequence: TGTGCCAGCAGTTGGGGGCTCTACAATGAGCAGTTCTTC. Its protein product is CASSWGLYNEQFF.

This sequence joins TRBV9 and TRBJ1-6, with D unresolved. Germline V CDR1 and CDR2: SGDLS, YYNGEE. This CDR3 has 16 residues. The V and J ends lost 4 bases and 1 base respectively, with 12 bases between them. DNA for the CDR3: TGTGCCAGCAGCCCCAGCCCGGGGTCCTATAATTCACCCCTCCACTTT. It is translated as CASSPSPGSYNSPLHF.

The chain carries TRBV29-1 and TRBJ2-5, with a possible D match to TRBD1 (5 bases). The V end lost 3 bases, the J end lost 2 bases, and 7 bases lay between the germline ends. Germline lookup yields CDR1 SQVTM and CDR2 ANQGSEA. The length of the CDR3 is 12 residues. The CDR3 DNA sequence: TGCAGCGTTGACACAGGACAAGAGACCCAGTACTTC. Protein sequence: CSVDTGQETQYF.

The chain employs TRBV28 and TRBJ2-2, with 10 bases fitting TRBD1. The V gene end was trimmed by 5 bases and the J gene end by 7 bases; junction bases not matched to a gene: 7. The CDR3 spans 15 residues. Germline loops: CDR1 MDHEN, CDR2 SYDVKM. As DNA, the CDR3 is TGTGCCAGCAGTCAACCCGGGACAGGGGACGGGGAGCTGTTTTTT. Residues: CASSQPGTGDGELFF.

This sequence joins TRBV3-1 (or the pseudogene TRBV3-2) and TRBJ2-2, with 8 bases matching TRBD1. Germline-derived CDR1 and CDR2 are LGHDT and YNNKEL (reference sequence). CDR3 length equals 14 residues. V was pared by 4 bases and J by 6 bases, with 4 bases of the junction left unmatched. Here the CDR3 reads CASSRQGTAGELFF. In nucleotides, the CDR3 is TGTGCCAGCAGCCGACAGGGGACGGCCGGGGAGCTGTTTTTT.

The chain links TRBV6-5 to TRBJ2-1, with D tentatively TRBD1 (6 bases). V gave up 5 bases and J gave up 10 bases, with 9 bases separating them. The CDR3 length is 11 residues. Germline CDR1 reads MNHEY; CDR2 reads SVGAGI. In DNA, the CDR3 is TGTGCCAGCAGTAGGGGGAACGAGCAGTTCTTC. Protein: CASSRGNEQFF.

This clone was detected only once. The J gene is TRBJ1-1, the V gene TRBV29-1; TRBD1 matches at 7 bases. The CDR3 consists of 10 residues. Germline V gives CDR1 SQVTM, CDR2 ANQGSEA. The J segment lost 7 bases and the V segment lost 4 bases, leaving 0 bases of the junction unmatched. The CDR3 DNA reads as TGCAGCGTTGGACAGGGTGAAGCTTTCTTT. It encodes CSVGQGEAFF.

The chain links TRBV11-2 to TRBJ2-4, with TRBD2 identical over 8 bases. With 2 bases clipped from V and 0 bases from J, the junction kept 9 bases outside the gene matches. Germline CDR1 and CDR2: SGHAT and FQNNGV. CDR3 length: 18 amino acids. CDR3 region: CASSLPHGGGLAKNIQYF. The CDR3 coding sequence is TGTGCCAGCAGCTTACCCCATGGCGGGGGGTTAGCCAAAAACATTCAGTACTTC.

This clone came up once. This chain connects TRBV4-1 to TRBJ2-3, with unresolved D. The germline CDR1 and CDR2 sequences are MGHRA and YSYEKL. V was pared by 1 base and J by 1 base, with 9 bases between. The length of the CDR3 is 15 residues. The CDR3 region is CASSQASSGTDTQYF. CDR3 coding DNA: TGCGCCAGCAGCCAAGCCTCCTCGGGCACAGATACGCAGTATTTT.

The V call is TRBV6-4, the J call TRBJ2-3; 9 bases are a match to TRBD2. V shed 3 bases and J 8 bases; nucleotides not matched to a gene: 6. CDR1 and CDR2 from the germline V gene are MRHNA and SNTAGT. There are 14 residues in the CDR3. The CDR3 reads CASSDLAGAITQYF. CDR3 DNA: TGTGCCAGCAGTGATTTAGCGGGGGCCATTACGCAGTATTTT.

The chain carries TRBV5-6 and TRBJ1-5, with TRBD1 identical over 10 bases. The CDR3 totals 15 residues. V lost 3 bases and J lost 6; bases outside the gene matches: 6. Germline CDR1 and CDR2: SGHDT and YYEEEE. The CDR3 sequence is CASSSDRGRGQPQHF. CDR3 bases: TGTGCCAGCAGCTCTGACAGGGGGCGCGGTCAGCCCCAGCATTTT.

This chain uses TRBV7-6 with TRBJ2-7, with 10 bases aligning to TRBD1. Per germline, CDR1 SGHVS and CDR2 FNYEAQ. Unmatched junction bases numbered 1, after V lost 1 base and J lost 1 base. The CDR3 has 15 amino acids. This chain's CDR3 is CASSLEDRGSYEQYF. The DNA for the CDR3 is TGTGCCAGCAGCTTAGAGGACAGGGGGTCCTACGAGCAGTACTTC.

J is TRBJ1-1 and V is TRBV2; maybe TRBD1 (6 bases). This CDR3 spans 10 amino acids. Germline values: CDR1 SNHLY, CDR2 FYNNEI. V lost 8 bases, J lost 11 bases, and 12 bases lay in between. As DNA, the CDR3 is TGTGCCAGCGAGAGGGGGGGGGCTTTCTTT. Translation gives CASERGGAFF.

This sequence joins TRBV6-5 and TRBJ2-3, with D tentatively TRBD2 (6 bases). Trimming removed 0 bases from V and 2 bases from J, with 9 bases in between. Germline lookup yields CDR1 MNHEY and CDR2 SVGAGI. There are 15 residues in the CDR3. CDR3 region: CASSYSAGYTDTQYF. In DNA form, the CDR3 reads TGTGCCAGCAGTTACTCGGCGGGGTACACAGATACGCAGTATTTT.

As concerns this clone: Within the sample, other DNA sequences also encode this same CDR3. The chain combines TRBV29-1 with TRBJ1-1; tentative D call: TRBD1 (5 bases). CDR1 is SQVTM, CDR2 ANQGSEA, per germline. The CDR3 runs to 11 residues. V was shortened by 7 bases and J by 1 base, with 7 bases between the two germline ends. The CDR3 spells CSGQGNTEAFF. In DNA form, the CDR3 reads TGCAGCGGCCAGGGGAACACTGAAGCTTTCTTT.

The CDR3 nucleotides are TGTGCCAGCAGCCCCTCGGCGCGGGGGGTCGCCCCCTTAGAGACCCAGTACTTC. Its translation: CASSPSARGVAPLETQYF. The rearrangement uses TRBV9 and TRBJ2-5; 8 bases fit TRBD2. Trimming removed 4 bases from V and 4 bases from J; junction bases left unmatched: 18. CDR3 length: 18 amino acids. Germline assignment: CDR1 SGDLS and CDR2 YYNGEE.